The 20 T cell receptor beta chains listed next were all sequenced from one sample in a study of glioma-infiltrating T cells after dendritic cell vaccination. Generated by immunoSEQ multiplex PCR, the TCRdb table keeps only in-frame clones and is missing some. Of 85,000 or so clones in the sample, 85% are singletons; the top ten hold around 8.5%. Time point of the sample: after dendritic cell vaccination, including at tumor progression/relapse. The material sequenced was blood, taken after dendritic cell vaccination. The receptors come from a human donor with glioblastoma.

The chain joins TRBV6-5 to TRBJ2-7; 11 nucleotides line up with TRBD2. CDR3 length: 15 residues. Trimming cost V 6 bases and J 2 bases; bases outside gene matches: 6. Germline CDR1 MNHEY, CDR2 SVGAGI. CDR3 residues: CASSARGLAAYEQYF. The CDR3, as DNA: TGTGCCAGCAGCGCACGGGGACTAGCGGCCTACGAGCAGTACTTC.

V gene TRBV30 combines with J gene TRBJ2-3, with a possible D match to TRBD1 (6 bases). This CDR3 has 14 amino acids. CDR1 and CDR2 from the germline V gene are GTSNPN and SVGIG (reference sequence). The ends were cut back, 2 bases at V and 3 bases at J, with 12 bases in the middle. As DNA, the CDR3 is TGTGCCTGGAGTTTGGGACAAAAAACAGATACGCAGTATTTT. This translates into CAWSLGQKTDTQYF.

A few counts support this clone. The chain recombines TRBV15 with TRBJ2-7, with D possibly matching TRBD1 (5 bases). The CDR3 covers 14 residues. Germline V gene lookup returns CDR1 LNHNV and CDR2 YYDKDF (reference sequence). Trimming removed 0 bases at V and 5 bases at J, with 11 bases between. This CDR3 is CATSRESGIDEQYF. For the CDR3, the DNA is TGTGCCACCAGCAGAGAATCAGGGATTGACGAGCAGTACTTC.

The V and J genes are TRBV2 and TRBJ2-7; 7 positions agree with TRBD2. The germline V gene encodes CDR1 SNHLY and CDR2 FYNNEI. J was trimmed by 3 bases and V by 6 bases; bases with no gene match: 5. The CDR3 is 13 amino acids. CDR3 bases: TGTGCCAGCAGAGAAAGCGGGAACTACGAGCAGTACTTC. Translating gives CASRESGNYEQYF.

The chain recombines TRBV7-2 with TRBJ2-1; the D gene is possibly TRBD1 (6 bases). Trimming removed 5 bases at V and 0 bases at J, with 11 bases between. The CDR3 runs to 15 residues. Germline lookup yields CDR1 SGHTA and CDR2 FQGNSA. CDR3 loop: CASSEGTFSYNEQFF. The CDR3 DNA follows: TGTGCCAGCAGCGAAGGGACATTCTCCTACAATGAGCAGTTCTTC. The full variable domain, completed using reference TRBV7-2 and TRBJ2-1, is GAGVSQSPSNKVTEKGKDVELRCDPISGHTALYWYRQSLGQGLEFLIYFQGNSAPDKSGLPSDRFSAERTGGSVSTLTIQRTQQEDSAVYLCASSEGTFSYNEQFFGPGTRLTVL.

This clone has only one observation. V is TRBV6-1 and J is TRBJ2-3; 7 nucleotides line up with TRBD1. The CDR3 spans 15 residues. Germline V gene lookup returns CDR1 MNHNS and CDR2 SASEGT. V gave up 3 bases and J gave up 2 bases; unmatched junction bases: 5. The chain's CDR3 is CASSEPGQATDTQYF. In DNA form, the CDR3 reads TGTGCCAGCAGTGAGCCAGGACAGGCCACAGATACGCAGTATTTT.

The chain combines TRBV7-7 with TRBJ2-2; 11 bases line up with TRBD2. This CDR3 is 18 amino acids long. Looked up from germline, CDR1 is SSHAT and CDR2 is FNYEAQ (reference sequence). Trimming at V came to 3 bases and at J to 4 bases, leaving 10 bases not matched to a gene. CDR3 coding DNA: TGTGCCAGCAGCTTCCAACTAGCGGGAGTCGGGGGCACCGGGGAGCTGTTTTTT. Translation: CASSFQLAGVGGTGELFF.

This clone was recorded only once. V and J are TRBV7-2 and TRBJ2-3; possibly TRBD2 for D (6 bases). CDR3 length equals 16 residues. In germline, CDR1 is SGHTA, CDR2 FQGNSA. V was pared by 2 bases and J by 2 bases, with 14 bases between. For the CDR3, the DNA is TGTGCCAGCAGCTTACTTGGCGGGGTGATCACAGATACGCAGTATTTT. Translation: CASSLLGGVITDTQYF.

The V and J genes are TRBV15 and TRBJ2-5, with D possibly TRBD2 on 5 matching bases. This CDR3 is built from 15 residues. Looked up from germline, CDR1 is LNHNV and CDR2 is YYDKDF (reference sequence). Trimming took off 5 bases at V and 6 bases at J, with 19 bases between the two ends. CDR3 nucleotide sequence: TGTGCCACCAGCGGACTCTCAGAGAGACCACAGACCCAGTACTTC. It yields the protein CATSGLSERPQTQYF.

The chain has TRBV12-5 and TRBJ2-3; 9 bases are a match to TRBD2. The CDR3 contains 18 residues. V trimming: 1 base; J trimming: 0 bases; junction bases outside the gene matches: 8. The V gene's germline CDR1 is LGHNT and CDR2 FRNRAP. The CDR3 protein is CASGLGLAGNPSTDTQYF. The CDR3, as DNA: TGTGCTAGTGGTTTGGGTCTAGCGGGGAATCCTAGCACAGATACGCAGTATTTT.

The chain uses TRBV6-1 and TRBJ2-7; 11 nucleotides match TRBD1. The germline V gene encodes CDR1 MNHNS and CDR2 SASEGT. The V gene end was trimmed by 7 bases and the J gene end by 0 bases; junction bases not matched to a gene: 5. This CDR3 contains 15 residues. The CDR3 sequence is CASKEGQGGSYEQYF. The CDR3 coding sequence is TGTGCCAGCAAAGAGGGACAGGGGGGCTCCTACGAGCAGTACTTC.

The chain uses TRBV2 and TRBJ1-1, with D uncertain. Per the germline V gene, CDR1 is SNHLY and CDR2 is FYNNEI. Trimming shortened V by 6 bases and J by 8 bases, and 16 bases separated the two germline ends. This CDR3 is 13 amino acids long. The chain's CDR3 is CASSSEYLAEAFF. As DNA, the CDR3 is TGTGCCAGCAGCTCTGAATATTTGGCCGAAGCTTTCTTT.

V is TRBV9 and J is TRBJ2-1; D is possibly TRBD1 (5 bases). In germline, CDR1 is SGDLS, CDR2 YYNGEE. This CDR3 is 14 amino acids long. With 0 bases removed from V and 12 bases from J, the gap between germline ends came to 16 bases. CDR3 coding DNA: TGTGCCAGCAGCGTAGGGTCTGGCAGGGAAAGGCAGTTCTTC. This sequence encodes CASSVGSGRERQFF. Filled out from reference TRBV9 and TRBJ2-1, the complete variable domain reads DSGVTQTPKHLITATGQRVTLRCSPRSGDLSVYWYQQSLDQGLQFLIQYYNGEERAKGNILERFSAQQFPDLHSELNLSSLELGDSALYFCASSVGSGRERQFFGPGTRLTVL.

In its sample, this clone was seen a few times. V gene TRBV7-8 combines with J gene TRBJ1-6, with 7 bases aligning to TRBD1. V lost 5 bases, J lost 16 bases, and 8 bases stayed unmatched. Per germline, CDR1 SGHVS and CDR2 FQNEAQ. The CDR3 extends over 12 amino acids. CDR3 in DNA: TGTGCCAGCAGCCGCGAGCAGGGGGAACTCCACTTT. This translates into CASSREQGELHF.

CDR3 protein: CASSQQGAPYEQYF. The CDR3 DNA reads as TGTGCCAGCTCACAACAGGGGGCGCCCTACGAGCAGTACTTC. The chain links TRBV2 to TRBJ2-7, with 9 bases that match TRBD1. CDR1 SNHLY and CDR2 FYNNEI come from the germline V gene. This CDR3 is built from 14 residues. Germline trimming cut 8 bases from V and 2 bases from J; bases unmatched to any gene: 7.

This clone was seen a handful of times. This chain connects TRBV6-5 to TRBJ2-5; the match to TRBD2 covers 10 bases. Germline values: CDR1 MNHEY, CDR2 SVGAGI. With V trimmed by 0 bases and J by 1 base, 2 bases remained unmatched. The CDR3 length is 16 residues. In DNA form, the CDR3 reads TGTGCCAGCAGTTACTCAGAGCGGGAGGGCCAAGAGACCCAGTACTTC. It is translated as CASSYSEREGQETQYF.

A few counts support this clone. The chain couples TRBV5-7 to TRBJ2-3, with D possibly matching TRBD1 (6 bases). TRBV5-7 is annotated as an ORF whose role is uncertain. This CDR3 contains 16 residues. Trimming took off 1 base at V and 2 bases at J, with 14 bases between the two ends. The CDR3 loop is CASSLHRVRATDTQYF. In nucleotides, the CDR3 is TGTGCCAGCAGCTTGCACAGGGTTCGAGCCACAGATACGCAGTATTTT.

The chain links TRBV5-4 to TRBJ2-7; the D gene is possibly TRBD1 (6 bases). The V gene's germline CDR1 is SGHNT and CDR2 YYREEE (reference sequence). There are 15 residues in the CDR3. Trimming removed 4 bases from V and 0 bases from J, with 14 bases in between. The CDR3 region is CASSKEGGVSYEQYF. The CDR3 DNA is TGTGCCAGCAGCAAGGAAGGGGGAGTCTCCTACGAGCAGTACTTC. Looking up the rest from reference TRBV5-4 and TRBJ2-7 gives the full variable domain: ETGVTQSPTHLIKTRGQQVTLRCSSQSGHNTVSWYQQALGQGPQFIFQYYREEENGRGNFPPRFSGLQFPNYSSELNVNALELDDSALYLCASSKEGGVSYEQYFGPGTRLTVT.

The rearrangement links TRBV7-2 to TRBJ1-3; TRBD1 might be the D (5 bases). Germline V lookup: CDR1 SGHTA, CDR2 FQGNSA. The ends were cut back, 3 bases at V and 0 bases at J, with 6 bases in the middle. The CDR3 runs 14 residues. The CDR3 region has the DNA TGTGCCAGCAGCTTGGGGGGCTCTGGAAACACCATATATTTT. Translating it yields CASSLGGSGNTIYF.

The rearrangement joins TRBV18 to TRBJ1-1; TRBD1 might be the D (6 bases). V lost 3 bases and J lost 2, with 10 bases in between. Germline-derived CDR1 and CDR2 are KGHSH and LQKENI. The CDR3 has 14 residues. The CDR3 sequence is CASSPSQGNTEAFF. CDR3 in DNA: TGTGCCAGCTCACCTTCACAGGGAAACACTGAAGCTTTCTTT.